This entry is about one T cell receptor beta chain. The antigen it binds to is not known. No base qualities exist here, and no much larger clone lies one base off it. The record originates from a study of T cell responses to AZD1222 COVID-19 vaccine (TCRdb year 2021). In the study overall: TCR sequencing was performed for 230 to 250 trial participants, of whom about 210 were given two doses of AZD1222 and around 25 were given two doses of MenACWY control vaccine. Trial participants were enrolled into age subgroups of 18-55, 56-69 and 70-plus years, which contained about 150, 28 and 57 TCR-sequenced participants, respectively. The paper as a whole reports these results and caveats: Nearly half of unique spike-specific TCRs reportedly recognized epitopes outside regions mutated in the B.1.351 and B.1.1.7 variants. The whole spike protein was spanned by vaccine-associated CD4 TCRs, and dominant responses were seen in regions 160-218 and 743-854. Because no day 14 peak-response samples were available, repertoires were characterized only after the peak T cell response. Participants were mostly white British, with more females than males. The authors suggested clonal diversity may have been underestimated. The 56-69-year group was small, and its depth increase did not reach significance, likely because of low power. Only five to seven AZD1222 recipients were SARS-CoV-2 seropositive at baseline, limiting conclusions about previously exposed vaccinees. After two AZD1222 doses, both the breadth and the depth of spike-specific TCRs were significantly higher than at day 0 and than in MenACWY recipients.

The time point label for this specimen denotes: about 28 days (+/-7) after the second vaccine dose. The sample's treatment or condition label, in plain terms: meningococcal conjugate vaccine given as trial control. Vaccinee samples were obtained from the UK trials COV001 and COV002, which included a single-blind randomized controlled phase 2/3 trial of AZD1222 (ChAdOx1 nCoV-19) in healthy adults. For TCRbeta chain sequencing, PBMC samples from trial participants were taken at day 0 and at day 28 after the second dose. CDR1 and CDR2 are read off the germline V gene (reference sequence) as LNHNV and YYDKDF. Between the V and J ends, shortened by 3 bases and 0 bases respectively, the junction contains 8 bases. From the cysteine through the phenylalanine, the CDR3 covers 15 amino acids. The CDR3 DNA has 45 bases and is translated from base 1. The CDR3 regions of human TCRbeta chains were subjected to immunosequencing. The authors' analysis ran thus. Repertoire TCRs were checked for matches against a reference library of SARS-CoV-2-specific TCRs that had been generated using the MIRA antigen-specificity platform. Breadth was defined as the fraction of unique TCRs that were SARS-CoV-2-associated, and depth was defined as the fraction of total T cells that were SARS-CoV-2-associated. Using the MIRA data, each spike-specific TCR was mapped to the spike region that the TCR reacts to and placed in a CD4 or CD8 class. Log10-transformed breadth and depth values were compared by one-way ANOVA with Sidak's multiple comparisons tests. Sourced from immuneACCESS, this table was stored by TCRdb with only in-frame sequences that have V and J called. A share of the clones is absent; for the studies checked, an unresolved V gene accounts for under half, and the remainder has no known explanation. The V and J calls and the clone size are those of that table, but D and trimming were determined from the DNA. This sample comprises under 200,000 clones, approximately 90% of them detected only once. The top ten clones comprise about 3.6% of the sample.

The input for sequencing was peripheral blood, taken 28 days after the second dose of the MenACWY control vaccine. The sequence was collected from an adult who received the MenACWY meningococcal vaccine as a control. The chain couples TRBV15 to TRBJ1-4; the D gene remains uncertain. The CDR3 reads CATSRPTSTNEKLFF. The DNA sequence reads TGTGCCACCAGCAGGCCTACTTCAACTAATGAAAAACTGTTTTTT.